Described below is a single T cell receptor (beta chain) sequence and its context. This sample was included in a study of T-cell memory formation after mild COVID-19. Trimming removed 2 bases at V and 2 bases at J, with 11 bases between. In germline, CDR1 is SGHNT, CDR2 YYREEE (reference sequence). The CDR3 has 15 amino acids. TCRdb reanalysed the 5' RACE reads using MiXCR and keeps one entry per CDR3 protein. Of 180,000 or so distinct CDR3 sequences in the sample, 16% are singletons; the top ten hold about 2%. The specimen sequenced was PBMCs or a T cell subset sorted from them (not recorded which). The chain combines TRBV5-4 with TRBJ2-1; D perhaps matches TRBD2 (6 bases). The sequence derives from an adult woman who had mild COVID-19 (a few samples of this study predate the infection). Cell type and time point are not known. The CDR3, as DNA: TGTGCCAGCAGCTTACGGCTAGCGCCCTACAATGAGCAGTTCTTC. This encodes CASSLRLAPYNEQFF.